This T cell receptor beta chain was retrieved from a study of T cells in Graves' hyperthyroidism and ophthalmopathy. Amplification targeted TCR beta CDR3 regions from RNA transcripts. HTBI primers were the set used in a first-round RT-PCR of the TCR CDR3. Each CDR3 protein gets one entry after TCRdb re-called the multiplex PCR reads with MiXCR. The sample contains about 640,000 distinct CDR3 sequences, about 20% of which appear only once. Reasons for excluding patients were uncontrolled infection, other autoimmune disease, pregnancy or lactation. Deletions cut 0 bases from V and 7 bases from J, with 21 bases between. The CDR3 is 17 amino acids. The germline gives CDR1 MGHRA, CDR2 YSYEKL.

The receptor comes from a young man with Graves' ophthalmopathy. The genes are TRBV4-1 and TRBJ1-2; D is unclear. Sequencing used blood. The CDR3, as DNA: TGCGCCAGCAGCCAAGATAGGAACGGGGTTCTCATTGCTGGCTACACCTTC. This sequence encodes CASSQDRNGVLIAGYTF.